This T cell receptor beta chain was captured by sequencing in a study of cytomegalovirus exposure and HLA in healthy donors. The PCR was carried out with 60 Vbeta primers and 13 Jbeta primers. Clones were sequenced by immunoSEQ multiplex PCR, and TCRdb holds only the in-frame ones, with some missing. The sample includes 180,000 or so clones, 70% to 90% of them seen just once. The length of the CDR3 is 17 residues. After removal of 3 bases from V and 2 bases from J, the junction contained 8 bases not matched to a gene. Germline CDR1 MDHEN, CDR2 SYDVKM. The origin of this receptor is a man aged 18 to 29 in good health and CMV-seropositive. The sequencing input was PBMCs. The chain has TRBV28 and TRBJ2-5, with 11 bases lining up with TRBD2. The CDR3 reads CASSLGTASGGQETQYF. Written as DNA, the CDR3 is TGTGCCAGCAGTTTGGGGACGGCTAGCGGGGGGCAAGAGACCCAGTACTTC.